Below, 13 T cell receptor beta chains from the same sample are listed, as sequenced in a study of shared T cell receptors in the human thymus. Some clones are missing from TCRdb's copy, which holds only in-frame ones; the method was immunoSEQ multiplex PCR. The sample shows over 650,000 clones, approximately 87% of them seen only once. These sequences were also reported in another study, on human thymus T cells.

Material for sequencing was thymocytes. These receptors were taken from a boy in the first two years of life with a congenital heart defect.

The chain joins TRBV5-1 to TRBJ1-2, with 10 bases aligning to TRBD1. The CDR3 extends over 16 amino acids. CDR1 is SGHRS and CDR2 is YFSETQ in the germline V gene. V shed 6 bases, J shed 0 bases, and the junction held 8 bases outside the gene matches. CDR3: CASKKTGGQANYGYTF. DNA of the CDR3: TGCGCCAGCAAAAAGACAGGGGGCCAAGCTAACTATGGCTACACCTTC.

The genes are TRBV18 and TRBJ2-1; perhaps TRBD2 as D (5 bases). The germline V and J ends were trimmed by 1 base and 5 bases, with 15 bases remaining between them. The CDR3 loop spans 16 amino acids. In germline, CDR1 is KGHSH, CDR2 LQKENI. The chain's CDR3 is CASSPRFRESHNEQFF. DNA for the CDR3: TGTGCCAGCTCACCACGGTTTCGGGAATCCCACAATGAGCAGTTCTTC.

The chain employs TRBV12-5 and TRBJ2-2; 11 bases are a match to TRBD2. The CDR3 runs 16 residues. Germline CDR1 LGHNT, CDR2 FRNRAP. The ends lost 5 bases at V and 7 bases at J; junction bases unmatched: 9. The CDR3 bases are TGTGCTAGTGGTCCCCGACTAGCGGGACTAGTCGGGGAGCTGTTTTTT. Protein: CASGPRLAGLVGELFF.

As regards this clone: This same CDR3 is encoded by further DNA sequences in the sample. J is TRBJ2-5 and V is TRBV20-1; unclear D gene. Per the germline V gene, CDR1 is DFQATT and CDR2 is SNEGSKA (reference sequence). V lost 6 bases and J lost 4, with 3 bases in between. The CDR3 contains 9 residues. As DNA, the CDR3 is TGCAGTGCGCGAGAGACCCAGTACTTC. As protein: CSARETQYF.

The gene calls are TRBV19 and TRBJ1-5, with D possibly being TRBD1 (5 bases). The CDR3 runs to 16 residues. Germline assignment: CDR1 LNHDA and CDR2 SQIVND (reference sequence). Trimming removed 3 bases from V and 4 bases from J, with 16 bases in between. CDR3 sequence: CASSMGGQGRNQPQHF. The CDR3 region has the DNA TGTGCCAGTAGTATGGGCGGTCAGGGTCGAAATCAGCCCCAGCATTTT.

The table lists this clone with a few counts. V is TRBV4-3 and J is TRBJ1-3, with no clear D. This CDR3 is built from 14 residues. Germline values: CDR1 LGHNA, CDR2 YSLEER. V was clipped by 9 bases and J by 1 base, with 13 bases between them. The CDR3 here is CASKRSESGNTIYF. CDR3 DNA: TGCGCCAGTAAGAGGTCAGAATCTGGAAACACCATATATTTT.

This chain joins TRBV10-2 and TRBJ1-6; no firm D call. The CDR3 runs to 16 residues. V was cut by 3 bases and J by 10 bases, with 19 bases left in between. The germline gives CDR1 WSHSY, CDR2 SAAADI. DNA for the CDR3: TGCGCCAGCAGTGAACATCTGCCCCCTCATCACTCACCCCTCCACTTT. Encoded protein: CASSEHLPPHHSPLHF.

In this sample, this clone turned up a few times. The chain recombines TRBV5-1 with TRBJ2-1, with D maybe TRBD2 (6 bases). This CDR3 has 17 residues. Germline loops: CDR1 SGHRS, CDR2 YFSETQ. Deletions cut 0 bases from V and 7 bases from J, with 20 bases between. The CDR3 spells CASSLGRDFSESNEQFF. The CDR3 DNA reads TGCGCCAGCAGCTTGGGGCGGGACTTTTCGGAATCTAATGAGCAGTTCTTC.

V usage is TRBV12-5 and J usage is TRBJ1-1, with 8 bases aligning to TRBD1. From germline, CDR1 is LGHNT and CDR2 FRNRAP. Unmatched junction bases numbered 10, after V lost 5 bases and J lost 2 bases. This CDR3 is built from 16 residues. As DNA, the CDR3 is TGTGCTAGTGGTCCCGGCCCAGACAGGGGAAACACTGAAGCTTTCTTT. Residues: CASGPGPDRGNTEAFF.

The chain combines TRBV7-2 with TRBJ1-3; TRBD1 is a possible D gene (5 bases). V lost 5 bases and J 2 bases, leaving 10 bases between the germline ends. The length of the CDR3 is 14 residues. Germline V gene data show CDR1 as SGHTA and CDR2 as FQGNSA. CDR3 sequence reads: CASSPGTAGNTIYF. CDR3 DNA: TGTGCCAGCAGCCCCGGGACTGCTGGAAACACCATATATTTT.

This clone was detected only once. The genes are TRBV6-5 and TRBJ2-5, with a tentative D call TRBD2 (5 bases). The V end lost 4 bases, the J end lost 2 bases, and 17 bases lay between the germline ends. Germline CDR1 reads MNHEY; CDR2 reads SVGAGI. This CDR3 has 16 amino acids. CDR3 sequence reads: CASSFLSPPGQETQYF. The CDR3 nucleotides read TGTGCCAGCAGTTTCTTGAGCCCCCCGGGGCAAGAGACCCAGTACTTC.

The chain couples TRBV4-1 to TRBJ2-7, with D perhaps matching TRBD1 (6 bases). The CDR3 extends over 16 amino acids. V shed 4 bases and J shed 3 bases, with 19 bases lying between them. Germline CDR1 reads MGHRA; CDR2 reads YSYEKL. CDR3: CASSPKTGTSNYEQYF. CDR3 coding DNA: TGCGCCAGCAGCCCTAAGACCGGGACATCGAACTACGAGCAGTACTTC.

The chain has TRBV4-3 and TRBJ2-1, with D tentatively TRBD1 (6 bases). The V end lost 2 bases, the J end lost 3 bases, and 8 bases lay between the germline ends. Per germline, CDR1 LGHNA and CDR2 YSLEER. The CDR3 has 14 residues. The CDR3 reads CASSQTGIYNEQFF. In DNA, the CDR3 is TGCGCCAGCAGCCAAACAGGGATCTACAATGAGCAGTTCTTC.